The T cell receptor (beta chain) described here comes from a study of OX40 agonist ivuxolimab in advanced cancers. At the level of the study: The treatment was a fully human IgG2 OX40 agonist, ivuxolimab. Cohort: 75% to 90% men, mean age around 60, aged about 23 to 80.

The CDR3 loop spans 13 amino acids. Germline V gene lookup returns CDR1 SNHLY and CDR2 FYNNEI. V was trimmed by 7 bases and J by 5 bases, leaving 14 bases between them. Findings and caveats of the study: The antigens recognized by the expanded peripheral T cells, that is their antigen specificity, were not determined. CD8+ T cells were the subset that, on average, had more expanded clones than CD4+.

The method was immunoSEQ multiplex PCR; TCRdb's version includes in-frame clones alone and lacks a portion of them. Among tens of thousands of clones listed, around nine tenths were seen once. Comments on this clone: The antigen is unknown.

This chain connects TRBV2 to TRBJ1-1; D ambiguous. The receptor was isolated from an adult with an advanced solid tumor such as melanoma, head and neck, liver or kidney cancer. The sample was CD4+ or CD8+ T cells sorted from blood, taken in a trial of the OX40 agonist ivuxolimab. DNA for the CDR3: TGTGCCAGCATGAAAGGAGGGAGGACTGAAGCTTTCTTT. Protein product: CASMKGGRTEAFF.